The present entry profiles one TCR beta chain with its context. The antigen remains undetermined. The sample comes from a study of OX40 agonist ivuxolimab in advanced cancers. Across the study: At roughly 83% male, the cohort had a mean age of 60 years, ranging from roughly 23 to 80.

Study-level findings and limits: The authors did not determine the antigen specificity of the expanded peripheral T cells.

Assay used: immunoSEQ multiplex PCR; TCRdb lists only in-frame clones, some missing. The sample lists 60,000 to 80,000 clones; roughly 85% were seen once. The sequenced sample was CD4+ or CD8+ T cells sorted from blood, obtained in a trial of the OX40 agonist ivuxolimab. The clonotype originates from an adult with an advanced solid tumor such as melanoma, head and neck, liver or kidney cancer.

This chain's CDR3 is CASPPRAGLNTEAFF. Written as DNA, the CDR3 is TGTGCCAGCCCCCCTAGAGCAGGGTTGAACACTGAAGCTTTCTTT. The V call is TRBV6-1, the J call TRBJ1-1, with D possibly TRBD1 on 5 matching bases. The length of the CDR3 is 15 residues. V was pared by 8 bases and J by 0 bases, with 16 bases between. CDR1 is MNHNS, CDR2 SASEGT, per germline.